Shown below are 10 T cell receptor beta chains from a single sample sequenced in a study of cytomegalovirus exposure and HLA in healthy donors. Primers for the PCR totalled 60 Vbeta and 13 Jbeta. TCRdb's table, derived via immunoSEQ multiplex PCR, lists solely in-frame clones and lacks some. The table lists roughly 190,000 clones, 70% to 80% of them singletons. Sequences were obtained from PBMCs. The receptors here all came from a woman between 50 and 59 years old in good health and CMV-seronegative.

J is TRBJ2-1 and V is TRBV5-1; D is possibly TRBD1 (6 bases). Germline V gene lookup returns CDR1 SGHRS and CDR2 YFSETQ. The CDR3 runs 13 residues. Deletions cut 3 bases from V and 6 bases from J, with 10 bases between. The CDR3 nucleotides are TGCGCCAGCAGCTATACAGGGAGCAATGAGCAGTTCTTC. Its translation is CASSYTGSNEQFF. The full variable domain, with the rest looked up from reference TRBV5-1 and TRBJ2-1, is KAGVTQTPRYLIKTRGQQVTLSCSPISGHRSVSWYQQTPGQGLQFLFEYFSETQRNKGNFPGRFSGRQFSNSRSEMNVSTLELGDSALYLCASSYTGSNEQFFGPGTRLTVL.

The rearrangement uses TRBV19 and TRBJ1-2; D gene uncertain. Germline CDR1 and CDR2: LNHDA and SQIVND (reference sequence). This CDR3 region has 13 residues. The V gene lost 4 bases and the J gene lost 3 bases, with 9 bases spanning the gap. CDR3 DNA sequence: TGTGCCAGTAGTAGATCCGGGGACTATGGCTACACCTTC. Protein: CASSRSGDYGYTF. Supplemented by reference TRBV19 and TRBJ1-2, the full variable domain reads DGGITQSPKYLFRKEGQNVTLSCEQNLNHDAMYWYRQDPGQGLRLIYYSQIVNDFQKGDIAEGYSVSREKKESFPLTVTSAQKNPTAFYLCASSRSGDYGYTFGSGTRLTVV.

This sequence joins TRBV25-1 and TRBJ2-7, with 7 bases that match TRBD2. CDR1 and CDR2 from the germline V gene are MGHDK and SYGVNS. This CDR3 has 16 amino acids. J was trimmed by 1 base and V by 4 bases; bases with no gene match: 10. The DNA of the CDR3 is TGTGCCAGCAGTGCCCGGGGAGGGCCCCTTTCCTACGAGCAGTACTTC. It is translated as CASSARGGPLSYEQYF.

The chain has TRBV19 and TRBJ1-4, with D maybe TRBD1 (6 bases). This CDR3 spans 13 amino acids. The V end lost 7 bases, the J end lost 8 bases, and 14 bases lay between the germline ends. Germline loops: CDR1 LNHDA, CDR2 SQIVND (reference sequence). DNA for the CDR3: TGTGCCAGTATTGAGGCCGGGACAGAAAAACTGTTTTTT. The encoded protein is CASIEAGTEKLFF.

The chain recombines TRBV27 with TRBJ2-7; a weak D match, TRBD2 (5 bases). Germline-derived CDR1 and CDR2 are MNHEY and SMNVEV (reference sequence). CDR3 length equals 13 residues. With 7 bases removed from V and 2 bases from J, the gap between germline ends came to 12 bases. CDR3 nucleotides: TGTGCCAGCACTGGAGGCGTACCCTACGAGCAGTACTTC. Protein product: CASTGGVPYEQYF.

The rearrangement links TRBV15 to TRBJ2-3, with 14 bases that match TRBD2. The junction had 8 bases not matched to a gene; V was cut back by 5 bases and J by 4 bases. The CDR3 length is 17 residues. The germline V gene encodes CDR1 LNHNV and CDR2 YYDKDF (reference sequence). CDR3 DNA: TGTGCCACCAGCGGGAGGACTAGCGGGAGGTCAGCAGATACGCAGTATTTT. Residues: CATSGRTSGRSADTQYF.

The V call is TRBV7-2, the J call TRBJ2-1, with unresolved D. V was pared by 0 bases and J by 7 bases, with 13 bases between. This CDR3 contains 15 residues. CDR1 is SGHTA and CDR2 is FQGNSA in the germline V gene. CDR3 DNA: TGTGCCAGCAGCTTAGCGTCTACTTCCGGGAATGAGCAGTTCTTC. Amino acid sequence: CASSLASTSGNEQFF.

The V and J genes are TRBV7-8 and TRBJ1-1, with 7 bases that match TRBD1. CDR3 length: 14 amino acids. V lost 1 base and J lost 5; bases outside the gene matches: 4. Per the germline V gene, CDR1 is SGHVS and CDR2 is FQNEAQ. CDR3 nucleotide sequence: TGTGCCAGCAGCTTAGGACAGGGTCAAACTGAAGCTTTCTTT. Translated, it gives CASSLGQGQTEAFF.

The CDR3 spells CASSLSRARPEAFF. The CDR3 coding sequence is TGCGCCAGCAGCTTAAGCAGGGCTCGTCCTGAAGCTTTCTTT. V usage is TRBV5-1 and J usage is TRBJ1-1, with a weak D call TRBD1 (5 bases). The CDR3 totals 14 residues. V lost 2 bases, J lost 6 bases, and 14 bases lay in between. The germline gives CDR1 SGHRS, CDR2 YFSETQ.

V usage is TRBV5-6 and J usage is TRBJ2-5; possibly TRBD2 for D (6 bases). There are 13 residues in the CDR3. The germline V gene encodes CDR1 SGHDT and CDR2 YYEEEE. V dropped 3 bases and J dropped 3 bases, with 9 bases sitting between them. CDR3: CASSSEREETQYF. DNA of the CDR3: TGTGCCAGCAGCTCAGAGCGGGAAGAGACCCAGTACTTC.